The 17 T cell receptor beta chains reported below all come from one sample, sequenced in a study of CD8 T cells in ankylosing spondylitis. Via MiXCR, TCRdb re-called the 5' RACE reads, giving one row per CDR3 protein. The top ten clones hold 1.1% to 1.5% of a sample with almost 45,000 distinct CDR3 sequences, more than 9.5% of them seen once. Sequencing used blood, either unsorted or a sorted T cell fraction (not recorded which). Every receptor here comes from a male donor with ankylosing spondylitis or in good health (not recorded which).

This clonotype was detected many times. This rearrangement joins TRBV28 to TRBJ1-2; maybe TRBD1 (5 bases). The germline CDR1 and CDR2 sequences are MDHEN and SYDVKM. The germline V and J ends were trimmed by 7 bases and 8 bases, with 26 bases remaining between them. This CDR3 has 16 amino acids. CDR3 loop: CASTNIQQARVIGYTF. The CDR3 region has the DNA TGTGCCAGCACCAACATTCAGCAGGCCAGGGTAATCGGCTACACCTTC.

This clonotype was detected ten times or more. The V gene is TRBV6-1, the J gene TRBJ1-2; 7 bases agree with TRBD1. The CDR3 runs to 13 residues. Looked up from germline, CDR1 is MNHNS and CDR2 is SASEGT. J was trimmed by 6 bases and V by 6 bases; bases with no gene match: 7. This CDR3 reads CASRIRQGNGYTF. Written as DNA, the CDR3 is TGTGCCAGCAGAATTCGACAGGGAAATGGCTACACCTTC.

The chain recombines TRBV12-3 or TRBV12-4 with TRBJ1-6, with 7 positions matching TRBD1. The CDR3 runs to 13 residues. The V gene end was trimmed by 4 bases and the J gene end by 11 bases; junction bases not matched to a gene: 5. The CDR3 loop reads CASSSDRSTPLHF. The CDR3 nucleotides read TGTGCCAGCAGTTCGGACAGGTCAACACCCCTCCACTTT.

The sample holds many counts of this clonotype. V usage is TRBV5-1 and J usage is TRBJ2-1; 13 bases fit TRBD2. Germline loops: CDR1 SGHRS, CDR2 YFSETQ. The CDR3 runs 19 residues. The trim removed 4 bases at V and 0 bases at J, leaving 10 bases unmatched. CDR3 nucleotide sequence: TGCGCCAGCAGCGCGAGACTAGCGGGGGGCTTAAGCTCCTACAATGAGCAGTTCTTC. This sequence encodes CASSARLAGGLSSYNEQFF. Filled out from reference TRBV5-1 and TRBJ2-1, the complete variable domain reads KAGVTQTPRYLIKTRGQQVTLSCSPISGHRSVSWYQQTPGQGLQFLFEYFSETQRNKGNFPGRFSGRQFSNSRSEMNVSTLELGDSALYLCASSARLAGGLSSYNEQFFGPGTRLTVL.

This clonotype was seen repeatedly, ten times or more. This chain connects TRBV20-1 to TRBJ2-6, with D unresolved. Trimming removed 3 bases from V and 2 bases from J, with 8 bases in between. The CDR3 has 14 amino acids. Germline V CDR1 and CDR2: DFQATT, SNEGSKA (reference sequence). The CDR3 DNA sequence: TGCAGTGCTAGTAGGGTAGCTGGGGCCAACGTCCTGACTTTC. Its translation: CSASRVAGANVLTF.

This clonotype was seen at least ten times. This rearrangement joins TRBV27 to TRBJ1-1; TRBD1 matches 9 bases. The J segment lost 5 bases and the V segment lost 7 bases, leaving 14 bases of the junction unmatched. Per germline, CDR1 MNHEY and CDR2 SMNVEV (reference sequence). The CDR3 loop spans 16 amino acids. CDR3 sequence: CASIKGGGQGLTEAFF. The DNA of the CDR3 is TGTGCCAGCATTAAAGGGGGGGGACAGGGACTGACTGAAGCTTTCTTT.

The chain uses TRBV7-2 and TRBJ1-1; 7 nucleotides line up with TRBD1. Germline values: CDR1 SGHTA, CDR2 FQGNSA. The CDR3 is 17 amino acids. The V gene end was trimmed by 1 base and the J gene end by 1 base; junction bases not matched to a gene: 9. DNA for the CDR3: TGTGCCAGCAGCTTAGTAAGGGGGCCGAATCAGAACACTGAAGCTTTCTTT. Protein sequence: CASSLVRGPNQNTEAFF. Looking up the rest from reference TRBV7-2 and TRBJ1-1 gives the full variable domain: GAGVSQSPSNKVTEKGKDVELRCDPISGHTALYWYRQSLGQGLEFLIYFQGNSAPDKSGLPSDRFSAERTGGSVSTLTIQRTQQEDSAVYLCASSLVRGPNQNTEAFFGQGTRLTVV.

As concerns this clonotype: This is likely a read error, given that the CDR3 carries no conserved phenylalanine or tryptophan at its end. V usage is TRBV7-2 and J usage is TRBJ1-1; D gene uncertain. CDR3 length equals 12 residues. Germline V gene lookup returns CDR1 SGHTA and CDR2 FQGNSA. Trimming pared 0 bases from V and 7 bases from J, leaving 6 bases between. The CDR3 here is CASSLAFSEAFS. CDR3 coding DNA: TGTGCCAGCAGCTTAGCGTTCAGTGAAGCTTTCTCT.

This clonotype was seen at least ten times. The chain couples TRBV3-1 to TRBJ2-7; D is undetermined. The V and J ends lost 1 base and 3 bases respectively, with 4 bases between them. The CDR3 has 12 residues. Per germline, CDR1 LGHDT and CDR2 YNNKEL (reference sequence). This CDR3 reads CASSQVGYEQYF. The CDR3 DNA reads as TGTGCCAGCAGCCAAGTGGGCTACGAGCAGTACTTC.

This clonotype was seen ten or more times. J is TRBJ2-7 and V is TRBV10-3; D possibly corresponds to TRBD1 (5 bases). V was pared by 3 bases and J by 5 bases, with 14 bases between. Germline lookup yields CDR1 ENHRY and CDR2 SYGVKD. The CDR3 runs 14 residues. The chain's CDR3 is CAISEGRQKNEQYF. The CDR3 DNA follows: TGTGCCATCAGTGAAGGGCGACAGAAGAACGAGCAGTACTTC.

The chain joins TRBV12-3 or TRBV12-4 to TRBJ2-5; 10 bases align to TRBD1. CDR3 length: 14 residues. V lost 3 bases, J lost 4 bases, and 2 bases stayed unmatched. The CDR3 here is CASSFRDRGETQYF. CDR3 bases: TGTGCCAGCAGTTTCCGGGACAGGGGAGAGACCCAGTACTTC.

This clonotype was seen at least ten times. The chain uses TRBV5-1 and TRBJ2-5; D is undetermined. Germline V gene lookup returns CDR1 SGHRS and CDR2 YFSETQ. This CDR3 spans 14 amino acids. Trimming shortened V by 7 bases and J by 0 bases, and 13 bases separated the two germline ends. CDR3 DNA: TGCGCCAGCTTTGGTGGCAGATACCAAGAGACCCAGTACTTC. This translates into CASFGGRYQETQYF. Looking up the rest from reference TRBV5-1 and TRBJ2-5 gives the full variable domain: KAGVTQTPRYLIKTRGQQVTLSCSPISGHRSVSWYQQTPGQGLQFLFEYFSETQRNKGNFPGRFSGRQFSNSRSEMNVSTLELGDSALYLCASFGGRYQETQYFGPGTRLLVL.

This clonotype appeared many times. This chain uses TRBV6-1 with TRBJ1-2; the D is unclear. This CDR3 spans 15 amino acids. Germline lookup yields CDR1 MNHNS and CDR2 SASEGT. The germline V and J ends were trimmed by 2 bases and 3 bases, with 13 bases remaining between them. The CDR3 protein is CASSETLDTYYGYTF. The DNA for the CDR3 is TGTGCCAGCAGTGAAACCTTAGACACCTACTATGGCTACACCTTC.

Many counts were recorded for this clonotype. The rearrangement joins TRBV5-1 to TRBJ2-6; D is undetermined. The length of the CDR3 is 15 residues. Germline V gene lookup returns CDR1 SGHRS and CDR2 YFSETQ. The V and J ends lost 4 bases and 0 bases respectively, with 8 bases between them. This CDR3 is CASSPIRSGANVLTF. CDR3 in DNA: TGCGCCAGCAGCCCCATACGCTCTGGGGCCAACGTCCTGACTTTC.

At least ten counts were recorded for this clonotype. CDR3 coding DNA: TGTGCCAGCAGCTCCAGGGCAGTAGCGGGGGTCAGTAGCAATGAGCAGTTCTTC. Its protein is CASSSRAVAGVSSNEQFF. This chain links TRBV11-2 with TRBJ2-1, with 9 bases matching TRBD2. The CDR3 is made up of 18 amino acids. V shed 4 bases, J shed 6 bases, and the junction held 16 bases outside the gene matches. Germline lookup yields CDR1 SGHAT and CDR2 FQNNGV.

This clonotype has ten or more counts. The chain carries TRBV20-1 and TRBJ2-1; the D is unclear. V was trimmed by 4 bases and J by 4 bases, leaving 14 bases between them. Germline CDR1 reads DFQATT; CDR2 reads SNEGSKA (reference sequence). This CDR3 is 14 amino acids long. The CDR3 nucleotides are TGCAGTGCTAACCCAGCGAGAGCTTACAATGAGCAGTTCTTC. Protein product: CSANPARAYNEQFF.

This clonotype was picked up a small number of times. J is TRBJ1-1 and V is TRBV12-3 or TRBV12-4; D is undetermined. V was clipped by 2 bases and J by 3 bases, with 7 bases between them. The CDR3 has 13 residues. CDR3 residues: CASSLREDTEAFF. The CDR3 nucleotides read TGTGCCAGCAGTTTAAGGGAGGACACTGAAGCTTTCTTT.